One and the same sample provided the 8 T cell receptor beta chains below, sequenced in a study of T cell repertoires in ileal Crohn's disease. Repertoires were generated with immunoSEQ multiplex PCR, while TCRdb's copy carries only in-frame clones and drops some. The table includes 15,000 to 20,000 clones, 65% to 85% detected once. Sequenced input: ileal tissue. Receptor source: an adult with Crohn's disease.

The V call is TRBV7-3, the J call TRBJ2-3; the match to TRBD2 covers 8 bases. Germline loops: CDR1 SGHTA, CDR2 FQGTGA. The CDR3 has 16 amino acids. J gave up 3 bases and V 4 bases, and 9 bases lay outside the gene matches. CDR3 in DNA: TGTGCCAGCAGCTCTAACAGCGGGAGTGGGACAGATACGCAGTATTTT. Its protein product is CASSSNSGSGTDTQYF. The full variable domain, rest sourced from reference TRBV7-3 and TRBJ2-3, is GAGVSQTPSNKVTEKGKYVELRCDPISGHTALYWYRQSLGQGPEFLIYFQGTGAADDSGLPNDRFFAVRPEGSVSTLKIQRTERGDSAVYLCASSSNSGSGTDTQYFGPGTRLTVL.

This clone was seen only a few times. CDR3 bases: TGCGCCAGCAGCTTGTCGTCAGGTCTCGCTAACTATGGCTACACCTTC. It yields the protein CASSLSSGLANYGYTF. The V call is TRBV5-1, the J call TRBJ1-2; D unresolved. This CDR3 is 16 amino acids long. From germline, CDR1 is SGHRS and CDR2 YFSETQ. The ends were cut back, 1 base at V and 0 bases at J, with 13 bases in the middle.

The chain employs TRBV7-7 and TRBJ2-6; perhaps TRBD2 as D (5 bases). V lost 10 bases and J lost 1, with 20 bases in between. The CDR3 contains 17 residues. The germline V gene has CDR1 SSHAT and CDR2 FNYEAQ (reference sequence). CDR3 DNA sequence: TGTGCCACCCGCCCGGGAAAGGGAATTTCTGGGGCCAACGTCCTGACTTTC. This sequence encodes CATRPGKGISGANVLTF.

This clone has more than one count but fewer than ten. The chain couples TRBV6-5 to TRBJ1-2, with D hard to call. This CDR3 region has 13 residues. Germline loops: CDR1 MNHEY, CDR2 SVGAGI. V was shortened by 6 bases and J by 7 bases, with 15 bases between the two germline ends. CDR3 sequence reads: CASRLTSSGGYTF. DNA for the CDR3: TGTGCCAGCAGACTTACGTCGTCAGGTGGCTACACCTTC.

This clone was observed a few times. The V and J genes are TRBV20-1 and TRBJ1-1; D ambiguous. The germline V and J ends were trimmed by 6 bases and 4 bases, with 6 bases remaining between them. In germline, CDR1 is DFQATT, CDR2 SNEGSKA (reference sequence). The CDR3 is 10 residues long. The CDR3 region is CSAGSTEAFF. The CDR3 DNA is TGCAGTGCCGGGAGCACTGAAGCTTTCTTT.

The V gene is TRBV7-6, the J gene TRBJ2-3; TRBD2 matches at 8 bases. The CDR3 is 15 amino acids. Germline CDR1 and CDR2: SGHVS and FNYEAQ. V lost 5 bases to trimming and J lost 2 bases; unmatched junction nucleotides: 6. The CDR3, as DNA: TGTGCCAGCAGCGTGCTAGCGGGTTACACAGATACGCAGTATTTT. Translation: CASSVLAGYTDTQYF.

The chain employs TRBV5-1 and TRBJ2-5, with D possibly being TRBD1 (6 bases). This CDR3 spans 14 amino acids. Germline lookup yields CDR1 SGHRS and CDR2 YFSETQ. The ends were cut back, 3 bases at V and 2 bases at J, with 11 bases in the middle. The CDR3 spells CASSSGHGQETQYF. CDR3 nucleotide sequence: TGCGCCAGCAGCTCGGGACATGGTCAAGAGACCCAGTACTTC.

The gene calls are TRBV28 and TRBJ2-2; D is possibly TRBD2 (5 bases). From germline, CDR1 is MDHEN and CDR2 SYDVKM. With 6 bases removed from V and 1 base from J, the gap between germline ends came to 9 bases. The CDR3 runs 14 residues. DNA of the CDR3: TGTGCCAGCAGGATCCGGGAGAACACCGGGGAGCTGTTTTTT. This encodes CASRIRENTGELFF.